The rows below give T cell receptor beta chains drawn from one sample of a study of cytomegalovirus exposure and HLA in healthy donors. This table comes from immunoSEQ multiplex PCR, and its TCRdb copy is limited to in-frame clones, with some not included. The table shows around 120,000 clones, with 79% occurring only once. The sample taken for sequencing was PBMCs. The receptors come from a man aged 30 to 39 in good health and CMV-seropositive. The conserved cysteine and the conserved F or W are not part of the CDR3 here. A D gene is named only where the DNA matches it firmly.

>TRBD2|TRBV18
ASSPGTSGGYNEQF
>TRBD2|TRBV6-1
ASSVERGGTGELF
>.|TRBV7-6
AVLDRSNYGYT
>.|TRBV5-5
ASSRGQPSNQPQH
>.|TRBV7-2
ASPRSENEQY
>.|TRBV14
ASSPDRNYGYT
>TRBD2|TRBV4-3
ASSHGLAGNNEQF
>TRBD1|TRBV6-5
ASRKQGASNIQY
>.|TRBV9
ASSAELVPYEQY
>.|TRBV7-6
ASSRQGGTEAF
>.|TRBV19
ASSIGGRHYNEQF
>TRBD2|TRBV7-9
SSRKVVLSSGKNTGELF
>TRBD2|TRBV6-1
ASSGLAGSTDTQY
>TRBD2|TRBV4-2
ASSHTLAGKNIQY
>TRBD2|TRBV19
ASAAGWDTQY
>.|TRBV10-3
AISESVFEQF
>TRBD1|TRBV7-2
VSSLDLTGSGSPLH
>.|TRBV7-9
ASSPAGRARDYGYT
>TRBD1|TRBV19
ASSILPGQGRDGYT
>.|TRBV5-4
ASSTDWGTQY
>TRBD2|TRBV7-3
ASSLGLAGPNEQF
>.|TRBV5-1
ASSFSGSYSYNEQF
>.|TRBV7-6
ASSWIGASSTDTQY
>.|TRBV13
ASSDSGTRVSGANGLT
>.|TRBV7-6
ASSLGAGNSNQPQH
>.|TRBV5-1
ASSQEGRSGELF
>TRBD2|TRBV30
AWSFSGGTRETQY
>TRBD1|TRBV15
ATSRPRDRGWGNQPQH
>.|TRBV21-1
ASSLGFERTVNQPQH
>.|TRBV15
ATSSPFRGTKLNQPQH
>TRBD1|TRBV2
ASLGQASNYGYT
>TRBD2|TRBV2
ASSDPAGGYNEQF
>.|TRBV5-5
ASSFVGRWDTEAF
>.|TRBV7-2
ASSSSSYEQY
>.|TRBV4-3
ASSQDREDTPANYGYT
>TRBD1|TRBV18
ASSPGTGLRDEQF